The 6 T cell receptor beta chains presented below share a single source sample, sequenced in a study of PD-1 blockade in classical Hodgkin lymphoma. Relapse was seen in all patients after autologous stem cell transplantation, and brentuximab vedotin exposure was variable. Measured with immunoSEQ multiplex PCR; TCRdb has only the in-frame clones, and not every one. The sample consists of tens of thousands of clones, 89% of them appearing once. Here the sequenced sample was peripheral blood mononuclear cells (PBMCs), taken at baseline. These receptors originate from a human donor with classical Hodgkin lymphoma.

In nucleotides, the CDR3 is TGTGCCAGCATACCGACAGGGTCCAACTATGGCTACACCTTC. This gives the protein CASIPTGSNYGYTF. The V and J genes are TRBV6-1 and TRBJ1-2, with 7 bases that match TRBD1. J lost 2 bases, V lost 7 bases, and 7 bases had no gene match. CDR3 length: 14 residues. Germline V gene lookup returns CDR1 MNHNS and CDR2 SASEGT.

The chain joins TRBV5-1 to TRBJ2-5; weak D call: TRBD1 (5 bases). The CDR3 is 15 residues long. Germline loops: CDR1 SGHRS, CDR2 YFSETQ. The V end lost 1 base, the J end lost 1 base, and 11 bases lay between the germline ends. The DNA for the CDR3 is TGCGCCAGCAGCTTGCACGACAGAGCCCAAGAGACCCAGTACTTC. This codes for CASSLHDRAQETQYF. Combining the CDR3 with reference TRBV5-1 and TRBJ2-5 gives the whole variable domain KAGVTQTPRYLIKTRGQQVTLSCSPISGHRSVSWYQQTPGQGLQFLFEYFSETQRNKGNFPGRFSGRQFSNSRSEMNVSTLELGDSALYLCASSLHDRAQETQYFGPGTRLLVL.

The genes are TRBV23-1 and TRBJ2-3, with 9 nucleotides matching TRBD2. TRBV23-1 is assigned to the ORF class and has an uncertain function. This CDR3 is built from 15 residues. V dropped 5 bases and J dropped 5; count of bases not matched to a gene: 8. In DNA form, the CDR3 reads TGCGCCAGCAGTATGGGACTAGCAGGTGGAGATACGCAGTATTTT. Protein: CASSMGLAGGDTQYF.

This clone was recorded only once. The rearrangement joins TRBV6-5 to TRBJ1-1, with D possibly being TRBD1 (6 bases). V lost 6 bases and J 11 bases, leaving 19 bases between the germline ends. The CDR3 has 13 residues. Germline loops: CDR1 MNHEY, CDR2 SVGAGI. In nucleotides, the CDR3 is TGTGCCAGCAGCTGGACGGCCGGAGGGGGGGCTTTCTTT. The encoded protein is CASSWTAGGGAFF.

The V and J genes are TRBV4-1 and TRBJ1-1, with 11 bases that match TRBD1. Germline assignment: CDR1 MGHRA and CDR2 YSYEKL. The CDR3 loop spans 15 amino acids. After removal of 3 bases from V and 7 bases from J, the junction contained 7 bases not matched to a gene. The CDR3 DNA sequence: TGCGCCAGCAGCCACCCGTGGGGGACAGGGGGTGAAGCTTTCTTT. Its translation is CASSHPWGTGGEAFF.

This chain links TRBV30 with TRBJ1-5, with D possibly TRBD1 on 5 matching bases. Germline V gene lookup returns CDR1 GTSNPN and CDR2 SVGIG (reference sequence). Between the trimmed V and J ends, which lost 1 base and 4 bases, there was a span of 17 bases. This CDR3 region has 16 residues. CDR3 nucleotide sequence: TGTGCCTGGAGTGCCCGAGGGCAGGGCGCTAATCAGCCCCAGCATTTT. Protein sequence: CAWSARGQGANQPQHF.